This is a list of T cell receptor beta chains from one sample in a study of cytomegalovirus exposure and HLA in healthy donors. The assay was immunoSEQ multiplex PCR, and TCRdb's table has in-frame clones only and misses some. The sample contains 100,000 to 150,000 clones, roughly 82% of which appear only once. The sample was PBMCs. These receptors came from a man in his late teens or twenties in good health and CMV-seronegative. The CDR3 runs from the conserved cysteine through the conserved F or W. Each record gives: CDR3 DNA, CDR3 protein, V gene, J gene, D gene, clone size. A D gene is named only where the DNA matches it firmly. Only some rows state a clone size, as once, few, many or a class for expanded clones.

TGTGCCAGCAGTGTGGGCAGAGGGACAGATACGCAGTATTTT,CASSVGRGTDTQYF,TRBV6-1,TRBJ2-3,NA,NA
TGTGCCATCAGGAAAGACAGGGGGGGTTACGAGCAGTACTTC,CAIRKDRGGYEQYF,TRBV10-3,TRBJ2-7,TRBD1,once
TGCGCCAGCAGCCATGTACAGGGGGCTGGTACTGAAGCTTTCTTT,CASSHVQGAGTEAFF,TRBV4-1,TRBJ1-1,TRBD1,medium-sized
TGCGCCAGCAGACGACAGGTCGCCGAAAATTCACCCCTCCACTTT,CASRRQVAENSPLHF,TRBV5-1,TRBJ1-6,NA,once
TGCGCCAGCAGTCTACTACAGGGGCTCAACAATGAGCAGTTCTTC,CASSLLQGLNNEQFF,TRBV5-1,TRBJ2-1,TRBD1,NA
TGTGCCAGCAGCATTCAGACATCGGGTAGCGACACCGGGGAGCTGTTTTTT,CASSIQTSGSDTGELFF,TRBV7-9,TRBJ2-2,NA,NA
TGCGCCAGCAGCTTCGGCACACGACCAGGCAACGAGCAGTACTTC,CASSFGTRPGNEQYF,TRBV5-1,TRBJ2-7,NA,NA
TGTGCCAGCAGGGGTACAGGAACCGGGGAGACCCAGTACTTC,CASRGTGTGETQYF,TRBV6-1,TRBJ2-5,NA,NA
TGTGCCAGTTCTCTAAGGGGAGATACGCAGTATTTT,CASSLRGDTQYF,TRBV6-5,TRBJ2-3,NA,NA
TGTGCCAGCAGTGAATTCCTAGCGGGTGCAAACATTCAGTACTTC,CASSEFLAGANIQYF,TRBV2,TRBJ2-4,TRBD2,NA
TGTGCCAGCAGCCGATCGACTGGGGAGCTGTTTTTT,CASSRSTGELFF,TRBV6-5,TRBJ2-2,NA,NA
TGTGCCTGGAGTGTAACGGTTTACACTGAAGCTTTCTTT,CAWSVTVYTEAFF,TRBV30,TRBJ1-1,NA,NA
TGCGCCAGCAGCTTGGAAAGAGCCACAGATACGCAGTATTTT,CASSLERATDTQYF,TRBV5-1,TRBJ2-3,NA,NA
TGTGCCAGCAGCCCCTACGCGGGGGGTGGGTTTGCCTTC,CASSPYAGGGFAF,TRBV5-6,TRBJ1-2,NA,NA
TGTGCCAGCAGTGCGTCTAACCAAGAGACCCAGTACTTC,CASSASNQETQYF,TRBV2,TRBJ2-5,NA,NA
TGCGCCAGCAGTTGGACAGGGGGCTTGACATCAGATACGCAGTATTTT,CASSWTGGLTSDTQYF,TRBV5-1,TRBJ2-3,TRBD1,NA
TGTGCCAGCAGTTCGCGGGAGGGCCCGAATACGCAGTATTTT,CASSSREGPNTQYF,TRBV6-6,TRBJ2-3,TRBD2,NA
TGTGCCAGCATAGAGGAGGTTAACACTGAAGCTTTCTTT,CASIEEVNTEAFF,TRBV2,TRBJ1-1,NA,few
TGTGCCAGCAGTGGGGGTTGGTGGGGCGGGGCACTAGACAATGAGCAGTTCTTC,CASSGGWWGGALDNEQFF,TRBV13,TRBJ2-1,NA,NA
TGTGCCAGCAGTGAATTAGCGGCGAGCACAGATACGCAGTATTTT,CASSELAASTDTQYF,TRBV6-1,TRBJ2-3,NA,NA
TGTGCCAGCAGCGCGGGGGCTCAGACTGAAGCTTTCTTT,CASSAGAQTEAFF,TRBV7-8,TRBJ1-1,NA,NA
TGTGCCACCAGCGAGGCGGGGGCCACAGATACGCAGTATTTT,CATSEAGATDTQYF,TRBV15,TRBJ2-3,NA,NA
TGTGCCCGCCGGACTAGCGGCAGTAGCACAGATACGCAGTATTTT,CARRTSGSSTDTQYF,TRBV2,TRBJ2-3,TRBD2,NA
TGTGCCAGCAGTCCCATGGGGCCCCAGAACACCGGGGAGCTGTTTTTT,CASSPMGPQNTGELFF,TRBV27,TRBJ2-2,NA,NA
TGTGCCTGGAGTGTACTAGGAAGCCGGGGCTACACCTTC,CAWSVLGSRGYTF,TRBV30,TRBJ1-2,NA,NA
TGTGCCAGCAAAGTTAACCGGGACTCCCCCTACGAGCAGTACTTC,CASKVNRDSPYEQYF,TRBV6-4,TRBJ2-7,NA,NA
TGTGCCAGTGGCTCTAGGTTCCCTTCGGACGAGCAGTACTTC,CASGSRFPSDEQYF,TRBV2,TRBJ2-7,NA,NA
TGTGCCAGCAGCTTGTTTCCGGACAGGGGGACAGATACGCAGTATTTT,CASSLFPDRGTDTQYF,TRBV5-6,TRBJ2-3,TRBD1,NA
TGTGCCAGCAGCTTAGAGAAGACAGGGCGGGCCTCTGGGGCCAACGTCCTGACTTTC,CASSLEKTGRASGANVLTF,TRBV7-9,TRBJ2-6,TRBD1,NA
TGTGCCAGCAGCTTACCGTCAGGGATCGACGCCACTGAAGCTTTCTTT,CASSLPSGIDATEAFF,TRBV7-9,TRBJ1-1,NA,NA
TGTGCCAGCAGGAATAGCGGGGGTTCCTACGAGCAGTACTTC,CASRNSGGSYEQYF,TRBV25-1,TRBJ2-7,TRBD2,NA
TGTGCCAGCAGCCGGGGGACGGAAGAGACCCAGTACTTC,CASSRGTEETQYF,TRBV6-5,TRBJ2-5,NA,NA
TGTGCCACCCAGACAGGACAGGGGGCGAGTCAGCCCCAGCATTTT,CATQTGQGASQPQHF,TRBV28,TRBJ1-5,TRBD1,NA
TGTGCCAGCAGCCAAGCAGGGGGCTCTCAGCCCCAGCATTTT,CASSQAGGSQPQHF,TRBV4-2,TRBJ1-5,TRBD1,NA